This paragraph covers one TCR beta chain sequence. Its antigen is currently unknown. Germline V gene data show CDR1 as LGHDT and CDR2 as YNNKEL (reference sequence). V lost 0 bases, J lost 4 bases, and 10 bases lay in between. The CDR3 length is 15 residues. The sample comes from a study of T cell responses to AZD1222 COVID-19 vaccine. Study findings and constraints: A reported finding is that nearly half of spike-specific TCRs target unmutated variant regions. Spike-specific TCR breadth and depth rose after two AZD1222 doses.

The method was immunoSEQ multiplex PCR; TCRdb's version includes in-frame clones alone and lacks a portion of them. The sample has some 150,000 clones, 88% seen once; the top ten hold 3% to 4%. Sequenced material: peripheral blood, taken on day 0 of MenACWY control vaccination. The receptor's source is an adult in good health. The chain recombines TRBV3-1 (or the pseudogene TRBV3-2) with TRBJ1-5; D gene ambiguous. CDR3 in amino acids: CASSQEWGGNQPQHF. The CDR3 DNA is TGTGCCAGCAGCCAAGAATGGGGAGGTAATCAGCCCCAGCATTTT.